This TCR beta chain emerged from a study of T cell responses to AZD1222 COVID-19 vaccine. Study-wide results and caveats: Reportedly, close to half of spike-specific TCRs are directed against unmutated variant regions. There were mostly white British donors and more females than males, and clonal diversity was possibly underestimated.

Produced via immunoSEQ multiplex PCR; TCRdb's table is partial and in-frame only. The sample carries 43,000 or so clones, about 90% recorded once. CDR3 size: 13 residues. Germline V lookup: CDR1 ENHRY, CDR2 SYGVKD. V shed 7 bases, J shed 10 bases, and the junction held 12 bases outside the gene matches. As to this clone: Its specificity is not known.

The chain recombines TRBV10-3 with TRBJ1-1; 7 nucleotides agree with TRBD1. Sequenced here: peripheral blood, sampled 28 days after the second AZD1222 dose. The receptor was isolated from an adult who received the AZD1222 COVID-19 vaccine. CDR3 loop: CAIKGGGTVPAFF. The CDR3 DNA reads TGTGCCATCAAGGGGGGAGGGACAGTACCAGCTTTCTTT.